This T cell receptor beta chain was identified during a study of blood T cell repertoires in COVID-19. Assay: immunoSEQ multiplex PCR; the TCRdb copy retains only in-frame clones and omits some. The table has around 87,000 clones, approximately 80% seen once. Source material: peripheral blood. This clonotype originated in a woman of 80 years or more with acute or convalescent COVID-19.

CDR3 bases: TGTGCCAGCAGCTTAGGGGCCTCTGGGGCCAACGTCCTGACTTTC. This codes for CASSLGASGANVLTF. The chain couples TRBV7-9 to TRBJ2-6; D is unresolved. V was clipped by 1 base and J by 0 bases, with 4 bases between them. CDR3 length: 15 residues. Looked up from germline, CDR1 is SEHNR and CDR2 is FQNEAQ (reference sequence).